These 22 T cell receptor beta chains were sequenced from one sample in a study of T cells expressing NK-cell markers. TCRdb re-called the 5' RACE reads and shows each CDR3 protein once, DNA omitted. The sample table sets out 400,000 to 550,000 distinct CDR3 sequences. The source material was blood T cells: a sorted CD56 or NKG2C T cell subset, CD4+ or CD8+ T cells, or bulk PBMC T cells (not recorded which). These receptor sequences come from a woman between 18 and 70 years old in good health.

The genes are TRBV5-4 and TRBJ2-7; there is no DNA to check the TCRdb D call of TRBD1. The CDR3 is 16 amino acids. Germline V gives CDR1 SGHNT, CDR2 YYREEE (reference sequence). CDR3 protein: CASSLGAGTDFSEQYF.

The rearrangement links TRBV7-2 to TRBJ2-7; the TCRdb call, TRBD2, lacks DNA for checking. Germline CDR1 reads SGHTA; CDR2 reads FQGNSA. The CDR3 has 17 amino acids. The chain's CDR3 is CASSWDGGLAGWYEQYF.

The CDR3 is CASSTRQGSYEQYF. The chain has TRBV28 and TRBJ2-7; TCRdb's D call of TRBD1 is untestable without DNA. The germline V gene has CDR1 MDHEN and CDR2 SYDVKM. CDR3 length: 14 residues.

The rearrangement joins TRBV19 to TRBJ2-1; TCRdb lists TRBD2, though no DNA is available to test this call. Looked up from germline, CDR1 is LNHDA and CDR2 is SQIVND (reference sequence). The CDR3 sequence is 15 residues long. The CDR3: CASSILVGVANEQFF.

V and J are TRBV6-1 and TRBJ1-4; TCRdb's D call, TRBD1, is unchecked because there is no DNA. The CDR3 totals 14 residues. Looked up from germline, CDR1 is MNHNS and CDR2 is SASEGT. The CDR3: CASRRQGRNEKLFF.

CDR3 region: CASSWSSGVGAKNIQYF. The gene calls are TRBV12-3 or TRBV12-4 and TRBJ2-4. The CDR3 runs to 17 residues.

The V and J genes are TRBV12-3 or TRBV12-4 and TRBJ2-7; TCRdb returns TRBD1, unconfirmable since there is no DNA. The CDR3 sequence is 14 residues long. CDR3 amino acids: CASSFGRGPYEQYF.

The chain has TRBV24-1 and TRBJ2-1; with no DNA, the TCRdb D assignment of TRBD1 cannot be verified. The CDR3 covers 15 residues. Looked up from germline, CDR1 is KGHDR and CDR2 is SFDVKD. The CDR3 region is CATSDPGTGLNEQFF.

J is TRBJ1-4 and V is TRBV5-1. In germline, CDR1 is SGHRS, CDR2 YFSETQ. This CDR3 is built from 15 residues. The CDR3 reads CASSLGDPFEEKLFF.

The genes are TRBV6-1 and TRBJ2-7; TCRdb's D call of TRBD1 is untestable without DNA. The CDR3 runs 15 residues. CDR1 is MNHNS and CDR2 is SASEGT in the germline V gene. The CDR3 here is CASSPLGSATYEQYF.

J is TRBJ1-5 and V is TRBV5-1; TCRdb picks TRBD1, but there is no DNA to check that call. Germline V lookup: CDR1 SGHRS, CDR2 YFSETQ. The CDR3 is 13 amino acids. The CDR3 protein is CASSLGRDQPQHF.

The V call is TRBV15, the J call TRBJ2-7; TCRdb's D call, TRBD2, is unchecked because there is no DNA. CDR3 length equals 13 residues. Germline CDR1 reads LNHNV; CDR2 reads YYDKDF (reference sequence). This CDR3 reads CATSGGPSDEQYF.

This chain links TRBV5-8 with TRBJ1-1; TCRdb proposes TRBD1, but this gene call is untestable without DNA. Per germline, CDR1 SGHTS and CDR2 YDEGEE. This CDR3 contains 16 residues. The CDR3 region is CASSTAVGRVNTEAFF.

The rearrangement uses TRBV20-1 and TRBJ2-7. The CDR3 covers 11 residues. Germline CDR1 DFQATT, CDR2 SNEGSKA (reference sequence). The CDR3 protein is CSAQNQVEQYF.

V is TRBV6-1 and J is TRBJ2-1; TCRdb calls TRBD2, which cannot be checked without DNA. Germline V lookup: CDR1 MNHNS, CDR2 SASEGT. This CDR3 has 15 residues. This CDR3 is CASRSGAASYNEQFF.

CDR3 in amino acids: CSVEDTGGANIQYF. This chain links TRBV29-1 with TRBJ2-4; TCRdb reports TRBD1, a call that lacks DNA to check it against. This CDR3 region has 14 residues. Per germline, CDR1 SQVTM and CDR2 ANQGSEA.

This chain connects TRBV20-1 to TRBJ2-2. Germline CDR1 and CDR2: DFQATT and SNEGSKA (reference sequence). CDR3 length: 15 amino acids. The CDR3 sequence is CSATPGLADTGELFF.

This chain uses TRBV20-1 with TRBJ2-1; there is no DNA to check the TCRdb D call of TRBD2. CDR3 length: 13 amino acids. In germline, CDR1 is DFQATT, CDR2 SNEGSKA (reference sequence). CDR3 region: CSAWVAGLMEQFF.

This sequence joins TRBV27 and TRBJ2-1; TCRdb reports TRBD1, a call that lacks DNA to check it against. The germline gives CDR1 MNHEY, CDR2 SMNVEV (reference sequence). This CDR3 contains 12 residues. CDR3 sequence: CASSSRDRVPFF.

V is TRBV6-2 or TRBV6-3 and J is TRBJ2-1; the D call from TCRdb, TRBD2, cannot be confirmed without DNA. CDR1 MNHEY and CDR2 SVGEGT come from the germline V gene. This CDR3 contains 16 residues. This CDR3 is CASSDPGLAGMDEQFF.

The rearrangement joins TRBV12-3 or TRBV12-4 to TRBJ2-1. The CDR3 has 13 residues. This CDR3 is CASRASSYNEQFF.

The J gene is TRBJ2-2, the V gene TRBV29-1. CDR1 and CDR2 (germline): SQVTM, ANQGSEA. CDR3 size: 13 residues. CDR3 in amino acids: CSVVRTNAGELFF.